The 32 T cell receptor beta chains below come from one sample, sequenced in a study of regulatory T cells. Overall study findings and caveats: Hydrophobic residues at CDR3 positions 6 and 7 were enriched in conventional CD4+ T cells of CD3G-deficient patients.

Primers: 52 TRBV forward and 13 TRBJ reverse. The repertoire was sequenced with immunoSEQ multiplex PCR; TCRdb's copy has only in-frame clones and lacks some. This table holds 20,000 to 25,000 clones, 70% to 90% found once. These TCRs are of unknown antigen specificity. Sequencing was done on a sample of conventional CD4+ T cells sorted from blood. These receptors all come from a child under 18 with CD3G deficiency.

V gene TRBV28 combines with J gene TRBJ1-5; maybe TRBD1 (5 bases). Per the germline V gene, CDR1 is MDHEN and CDR2 is SYDVKM. Trimming shortened V by 6 bases and J by 0 bases, and 18 bases separated the two germline ends. CDR3 length: 17 amino acids. CDR3 nucleotide sequence: TGTGCCAGCAGCTCCGGGGCCAGACGGTATAGCAATCAGCCCCAGCATTTT. Translating gives CASSSGARRYSNQPQHF.

The gene calls are TRBV7-9 and TRBJ2-3; D remains ambiguous. The germline V gene encodes CDR1 SEHNR and CDR2 FQNEAQ (reference sequence). This CDR3 is 15 amino acids long. The germline V and J ends were trimmed by 4 bases and 2 bases, with 13 bases remaining between them. CDR3 nucleotides: TGTGCCAGCAGCTCCGATGGCACCAACACAGATACGCAGTATTTT. It translates to CASSSDGTNTDTQYF.

This sequence joins TRBV7-2 and TRBJ1-1, with 7 bases matching TRBD1. The trim removed 5 bases at V and 2 bases at J, leaving 5 bases unmatched. This CDR3 is 14 amino acids long. The V gene's germline CDR1 is SGHTA and CDR2 FQGNSA. The CDR3 loop reads CASSPGDRNTEAFF. The CDR3 coding sequence is TGTGCCAGCAGCCCGGGGGACAGAAACACTGAAGCTTTCTTT.

CDR3 nucleotide sequence: TGTGCCAGCAGGCCCGACAGGGGTGGCTATGGCTACACCTTC. It is translated as CASRPDRGGYGYTF. The chain uses TRBV28 and TRBJ1-2, with 8 bases fitting TRBD1. Germline CDR1 reads MDHEN; CDR2 reads SYDVKM. CDR3 size: 14 residues. V was clipped by 6 bases and J by 4 bases; unmatched bases: 7.

The V and J genes are TRBV27 and TRBJ1-2; 8 bases match TRBD1. Germline V CDR1 and CDR2: MNHEY, SMNVEV (reference sequence). V trimming: 6 bases; J trimming: 5 bases; junction bases outside the gene matches: 11. This CDR3 is built from 15 residues. The DNA of the CDR3 is TGTGCCAGCAGCCCGAGGGACAGGCCTCTTTATGGCTACACCTTC. It translates to CASSPRDRPLYGYTF.

The J gene is TRBJ1-1, the V gene TRBV19, with D uncertain. V lost 4 bases and J lost 4, with 13 bases in between. Germline values: CDR1 LNHDA, CDR2 SQIVND (reference sequence). The CDR3 is 14 residues long. CDR3 amino acids: CASSRGSVGTEAFF. The CDR3 DNA reads as TGTGCCAGTAGTAGGGGTAGCGTCGGCACTGAAGCTTTCTTT.

CDR3 region: CASSLRSTDTQYF. The CDR3 nucleotides read TGTGCCAGCAGCCTGCGGTCCACAGATACGCAGTATTTT. J is TRBJ2-3 and V is TRBV6-1, with D uncertain. Germline assignment: CDR1 MNHNS and CDR2 SASEGT. Between the trimmed V and J ends, which lost 6 bases and 2 bases, there was a span of 9 bases. The CDR3 covers 13 residues.

This clone was seen only a few times. J is TRBJ2-7 and V is TRBV19, with 10 positions matching TRBD1. With V trimmed by 11 bases and J by 6 bases, 7 bases remained unmatched. CDR1 and CDR2 (germline): LNHDA, SQIVND (reference sequence). This CDR3 spans 12 amino acids. This CDR3 reads CAPGTGACEQYF. DNA for the CDR3: TGTGCCCCAGGGACAGGGGCTTGCGAGCAGTACTTC. The whole variable domain, filled in from reference TRBV19 and TRBJ2-7, reads DGGITQSPKYLFRKEGQNVTLSCEQNLNHDAMYWYRQDPGQGLRLIYYSQIVNDFQKGDIAEGYSVSREKKESFPLTVTSAQKNPTAFYLCAPGTGACEQYFGPGTRLTVT.

V usage is TRBV6-1 and J usage is TRBJ1-1, with a tentative D call TRBD1 (6 bases). The CDR3 totals 13 residues. Germline lookup yields CDR1 MNHNS and CDR2 SASEGT. V was pared by 6 bases and J by 4 bases, with 12 bases between. CDR3 sequence (DNA): TGTGCCAGCAGGATGGGGGGCAGCACTGAAGCTTTCTTT. This sequence encodes CASRMGGSTEAFF.

This clone is a singleton in its sample. This chain links TRBV7-6 with TRBJ2-1, with TRBD2 matching over 11 bases. V was clipped by 1 base and J by 8 bases; unmatched bases: 7. From germline, CDR1 is SGHVS and CDR2 FNYEAQ. The length of the CDR3 is 16 residues. The CDR3 nucleotides are TGTGCCAGCAGCTTAGATAATAGCGGGAGGGCCTATGAGCAGTTCTTC. This translates into CASSLDNSGRAYEQFF.

A remark on this clone: Within the sample, other DNA sequences also encode this same CDR3. The chain employs TRBV18 and TRBJ2-5; 9 bases agree with TRBD1. The CDR3 contains 13 residues. Trimming removed 3 bases from V and 4 bases from J; junction bases left unmatched: 0. CDR1 and CDR2 (germline): KGHSH, LQKENI. CDR3 in amino acids: CASSPGQGETQYF. Written as DNA, the CDR3 is TGTGCCAGCTCACCGGGACAGGGAGAGACCCAGTACTTC.

This clone was counted once. The V gene is TRBV10-3, the J gene TRBJ2-7; TRBD2 is a possible D gene (5 bases). V dropped 0 bases and J dropped 10 bases, with 13 bases sitting between them. The CDR3 runs to 13 residues. Germline loops: CDR1 ENHRY, CDR2 SYGVKD. The DNA for the CDR3 is TGTGCCATCAGTGAGTCGTTTAGCAGCGGCCAGTACTTC. This gives the protein CAISESFSSGQYF.

This chain joins TRBV6-1 and TRBJ1-4; D call uncertain. The CDR3 is 14 residues long. The ends were cut back, 6 bases at V and 1 base at J, with 9 bases in the middle. From germline, CDR1 is MNHNS and CDR2 SASEGT. CDR3 residues: CASRRRGTNEKLFF. Written as DNA, the CDR3 is TGTGCCAGCAGGAGGCGGGGAACTAATGAAAAACTGTTTTTT.

This clone came up once. The chain uses TRBV6-1 and TRBJ2-1; D is unclear. The CDR3 contains 15 residues. Germline CDR1 reads MNHNS; CDR2 reads SASEGT. V was cut by 5 bases and J by 0 bases, with 11 bases left in between. CDR3 amino acids: CASSSTLGSYNEQFF. CDR3 nucleotide sequence: TGTGCCAGCAGTTCTACCCTGGGCTCCTACAATGAGCAGTTCTTC.

V gene TRBV28 combines with J gene TRBJ2-1, with D tentatively TRBD1 (6 bases). The CDR3 covers 14 residues. The V and J ends lost 6 bases and 0 bases respectively, with 9 bases between them. The V gene's germline CDR1 is MDHEN and CDR2 SYDVKM. The CDR3 DNA reads as TGTGCCAGCAGGAAACAGGGCTCCTACAATGAGCAGTTCTTC. Residues: CASRKQGSYNEQFF.

V and J are TRBV10-3 and TRBJ2-7; 8 bases fit TRBD2. Losses at the gene ends were 6 bases for V and 4 bases for J; bases not matched to a gene: 5. This CDR3 is 13 amino acids long. The germline V gene encodes CDR1 ENHRY and CDR2 SYGVKD. The CDR3 nucleotides read TGTGCCATCAGGCGGGGGGCGGGGTACGAGCAGTACTTC. This gives the protein CAIRRGAGYEQYF.

The chain combines TRBV20-1 with TRBJ2-5, with unresolved D. V was shortened by 5 bases and J by 3 bases, with 7 bases between the two germline ends. Per germline, CDR1 DFQATT and CDR2 SNEGSKA (reference sequence). This CDR3 region has 11 residues. The CDR3 protein is CSAPRKETQYF. For the CDR3, the DNA is TGCAGTGCTCCCCGGAAAGAGACCCAGTACTTC.

The chain employs TRBV6-6 and TRBJ2-1; 9 bases match TRBD1. V shed 6 bases and J 12 bases; nucleotides not matched to a gene: 9. This CDR3 has 13 amino acids. CDR1 is MNHNY and CDR2 is SVGAGI in the germline V gene (reference sequence). DNA for the CDR3: TGTGCCAGCAGGGGACAGGGAGGGATTGGGCAGTTCTTC. Protein sequence: CASRGQGGIGQFF.

V gene TRBV7-8 combines with J gene TRBJ2-5, with unresolved D. The DNA matches TRBJ2-7 better at its end, which makes the J call doubtful. The CDR3 contains 12 residues. CDR1 and CDR2 (germline): SGHVS, FQNEAQ. CDR3: CASSLVGNEQYF. The DNA of the CDR3 is TGTGCCAGCAGCTTAGTGGGAAACGAGCAGTACTTC.

The chain recombines TRBV6-1 with TRBJ2-1; 8 nucleotides agree with TRBD2. The CDR3 runs to 14 residues. Germline V gene sequence: CDR1 MNHNS, CDR2 SASEGT. With V trimmed by 7 bases and J by 8 bases, 10 bases remained unmatched. The CDR3 is CASTPTGGAHEQFF. CDR3 nucleotide sequence: TGTGCCAGCACCCCCACGGGGGGGGCCCATGAGCAGTTCTTC.

The chain carries TRBV19 and TRBJ2-1; no firm D call. The CDR3 spans 14 residues. Germline assignment: CDR1 LNHDA and CDR2 SQIVND (reference sequence). V dropped 5 bases and J dropped 5 bases, with 13 bases sitting between them. DNA for the CDR3: TGTGCCAGTAGTCAGCGCGGAGTCAACAATGAGCAGTTCTTC. Translation gives CASSQRGVNNEQFF.

The V and J genes are TRBV6-1 and TRBJ2-3, with 7 bases aligning to TRBD2. J lost 6 bases, V lost 5 bases, and 11 bases had no gene match. Germline-derived CDR1 and CDR2 are MNHNS and SASEGT. The CDR3 is made up of 15 amino acids. CDR3: CASSTGVAGVDTQYF. The CDR3 DNA follows: TGTGCCAGCAGTACGGGAGTCGCGGGAGTGGATACGCAGTATTTT.

The chain carries TRBV19 and TRBJ2-2; D is undetermined. CDR3 size: 15 residues. Between the trimmed V and J ends, which lost 5 bases and 1 base, there was a span of 11 bases. Per germline, CDR1 LNHDA and CDR2 SQIVND (reference sequence). The CDR3 sequence is CASSPPHLNTGELFF. The CDR3 nucleotides read TGTGCCAGTAGTCCCCCTCACTTGAACACCGGGGAGCTGTTTTTT.

The rearrangement uses TRBV6-5 and TRBJ2-7, with D possibly TRBD2 on 5 matching bases. Trimming left V 6 bases short and J 3 bases short, with 15 bases between. The CDR3 is made up of 14 amino acids. Germline V CDR1 and CDR2: MNHEY, SVGAGI. Here the CDR3 reads CASRLTGSGYEQYF. The CDR3 DNA sequence: TGTGCCAGCAGGCTCACGGGAAGTGGCTACGAGCAGTACTTC.

Here the CDR3 DNA reads TGTGCCAGCTCATCTAGTGTTTCCGGGGAGCTGTTTTTT. Its protein product is CASSSSVSGELFF. V and J are TRBV18 and TRBJ2-2; D not resolved. The CDR3 runs to 13 residues. CDR1 is KGHSH and CDR2 is LQKENI in the germline V gene. The ends were cut back, 5 bases at V and 6 bases at J, with 10 bases in the middle.

DNA for the CDR3: TGTGCCAGCAGTCTACCGGGACGGTTGAACACTGAAGCTTTCTTT. Its translation is CASSLPGRLNTEAFF. The chain employs TRBV4-2 and TRBJ1-1; TRBD1 might be the D (5 bases). Trimming stripped 6 bases from V and 0 bases from J, with 14 bases between. CDR1 is LGHNA and CDR2 is YNFKEQ in the germline V gene. The CDR3 consists of 15 residues.

The V gene is TRBV7-6, the J gene TRBJ2-5, with 7 bases matching TRBD1. V lost 5 bases, J lost 7 bases, and 7 bases stayed unmatched. Per the germline V gene, CDR1 is SGHVS and CDR2 is FNYEAQ. This CDR3 contains 13 residues. DNA of the CDR3: TGTGCCAGCAGCAAGACAGGGTTGGCGACCCAGTACTTC. It yields the protein CASSKTGLATQYF. Complete variable domain (other parts from reference TRBV7-6 and TRBJ2-5): GAGVSQSPRYKVTKRGQDVALRCDPISGHVSLYWYRQALGQGPEFLTYFNYEAQQDKSGLPNDRFSAERPEGSISTLTIQRTEQRDSAMYRCASSKTGLATQYFGPGTRLLVL.

CDR3 nucleotide sequence: TGTGCCAGCACAAGGTTCAATGAGCAGTTCTTC. Its translation is CASTRFNEQFF. The rearrangement uses TRBV6-1 and TRBJ2-1; D is unresolved. This CDR3 spans 11 amino acids. Germline CDR1 is MNHNS and CDR2 is SASEGT. V lost 7 bases to trimming and J lost 6 bases, with 7 bases between them.

The chain has TRBV6-1 and TRBJ2-2; 10 nucleotides align to TRBD1. V lost 7 bases to trimming and J lost 4 bases; unmatched junction nucleotides: 6. Germline V gene sequence: CDR1 MNHNS, CDR2 SASEGT. The CDR3 runs to 15 residues. The CDR3: CASTGQGGGTGELFF. Written as DNA, the CDR3 is TGTGCCAGCACCGGACAGGGGGGTGGCACCGGGGAGCTGTTTTTT.

The rearrangement joins TRBV7-9 to TRBJ2-5; TRBD2 matches 8 bases. The tail of the sequence fits TRBJ2-7 better, so the J call may be wrong. Germline V gene sequence: CDR1 SEHNR, CDR2 FQNEAQ (reference sequence). This CDR3 contains 14 residues. In nucleotides, the CDR3 is TGTGCCAGCATGGGAACTAGCGGAATTTACGAGCAGTACTTC. It codes for CASMGTSGIYEQYF.

V is TRBV28 and J is TRBJ2-7, with D tentatively TRBD1 (6 bases). This CDR3 spans 14 amino acids. CDR1 MDHEN and CDR2 SYDVKM come from the germline V gene. With 3 bases removed from V and 5 bases from J, the gap between germline ends came to 14 bases. The DNA for the CDR3 is TGTGCCAGCAGTTTCCAGGGGAGCGTCGACGAGCAGTACTTC. This sequence encodes CASSFQGSVDEQYF. Supplemented by reference TRBV28 and TRBJ2-7, the full variable domain reads DVKVTQSSRYLVKRTGEKVFLECVQDMDHENMFWYRQDPGLGLRLIYFSYDVKMKEKGDIPEGYSVSREKKERFSLILESASTNQTSMYLCASSFQGSVDEQYFGPGTRLTVT.

This clone was detected only once. J is TRBJ2-3 and V is TRBV6-1; D call uncertain. CDR1 and CDR2 from the germline V gene are MNHNS and SASEGT. The CDR3 runs to 15 residues. V gave up 5 bases and J gave up 0 bases, with 12 bases separating them. CDR3 sequence (DNA): TGTGCCAGCAGTCGTCTGAGATCGAGCACAGATACGCAGTATTTT. Translation gives CASSRLRSSTDTQYF.